These 26 T cell receptor beta chains share one sample of origin, sequenced in a study of blood T cells in healthy people across ages. A second PCR, run for roughly 7 to 11 cycles, used a sample-barcoded 5' primer plus a J-beta primer mix. TCRdb independently ran MiXCR on the 5' RACE reads; one entry per CDR3 protein. The sample shows more than 750,000 distinct CDR3 sequences, 25% to 30% of them seen only once. A further study also used this sample, focusing on T cells of mothers and their children.

Sequencing used blood. These receptor sequences come from a woman aged 40 to 50 in good health.

This clonotype was recorded once. The rearrangement uses TRBV15 and TRBJ2-7; TRBD1 or TRBD2 may be the D gene (5 bases each). Germline V gene sequence: CDR1 LNHNV, CDR2 YYDKDF (reference sequence). V was pared by 0 bases and J by 0 bases, with 12 bases between. The CDR3 is made up of 16 amino acids. The CDR3 coding sequence is TGTGCCACCAGCAGAGATTTCGGGGCGATCTCCTACGAGCAGTACTTC. Protein: CATSRDFGAISYEQYF.

This chain joins TRBV12-3 or TRBV12-4 and TRBJ1-1; the D is unclear. This CDR3 spans 14 amino acids. V lost 6 bases to trimming and J lost 6 bases, with 17 bases between them. The CDR3 loop is CASRPMVRYSEAFF. For the CDR3, the DNA is TGTGCCAGCAGGCCAATGGTAAGGTACTCTGAAGCTTTCTTT.

This clonotype was recorded many times. This chain uses TRBV7-3 with TRBJ2-1; 12 bases fit TRBD2. V lost 1 base and J lost 3; bases outside the gene matches: 7. The CDR3 consists of 18 residues. Germline loops: CDR1 SGHTA, CDR2 FQGTGA. This CDR3 is CASSLNPRLAGDYNEQFF. The CDR3, as DNA: TGTGCCAGCAGCTTAAATCCCCGACTAGCGGGAGACTACAATGAGCAGTTCTTC.

This clonotype was seen more than once but under ten times. The V gene is TRBV6-2 or TRBV6-3, the J gene TRBJ2-1; possible D gene TRBD2, 5 bases. The better agreement between TRBJ2-7 and the DNA end casts doubt on the J call. The germline gives CDR1 MNHEY, CDR2 SVGEGT. The CDR3 spans 16 residues. The CDR3 loop reads CASSSPSASSYNEQYF. The DNA for the CDR3 is TGTGCCAGCAGTTCCCCAAGTGCTAGCTCCTACAATGAGCAGTACTTC.

This chain connects TRBV4-1 to TRBJ2-1; 9 nucleotides match TRBD2. V lost 0 bases and J lost 15; bases outside the gene matches: 18. This CDR3 is built from 17 residues. The germline V gene has CDR1 MGHRA and CDR2 YSYEKL. The CDR3 protein is CASSQDRVGLAGPRRFF. The CDR3 nucleotides are TGCGCCAGCAGCCAAGATCGAGTTGGGCTAGCGGGGCCAAGGCGGTTCTTC.

For this clonotype: This may come from a read error, since a much larger clone is one base off. This CDR3 is missing its conserved last phenylalanine or tryptophan, likely due to a read error. The genes are TRBV2 and TRBJ2-5; D is perhaps TRBD2 (6 bases). Germline V gene sequence: CDR1 SNHLY, CDR2 FYNNEI. CDR3 size: 15 residues. Deletions cut 6 bases from V and 1 base from J, with 15 bases between. DNA for the CDR3: TGTGCCAGCAGGAGGAGGGGTTGGGGCCAAGAGACCCAGTACGTC. Translation: CASRRRGWGQETQYV.

This clonotype was detected a few times. Given a much more abundant clone one base away, this may be a read error. The chain has TRBV20-1 and TRBJ2-1, with 8 nucleotides matching TRBD1. CDR3 length equals 14 residues. Germline CDR1 and CDR2: DFQATT and SNEGSKA (reference sequence). The V gene end was trimmed by 6 bases and the J gene end by 10 bases; junction bases not matched to a gene: 14. CDR3 protein: CSAPTRTGHREQFF. In nucleotides, the CDR3 is TGCAGTGCCCCGACCCGGACAGGGCACCGCGAGCAGTTCTTC.

Ten or more counts support this clonotype. This rearrangement joins TRBV5-1 to TRBJ2-7, with a weak D call TRBD1 (6 bases). Trimming removed 0 bases from V and 5 bases from J, with 15 bases in between. The CDR3 runs 15 residues. Germline V CDR1 and CDR2: SGHRS, YFSETQ. CDR3 amino acids: CASSLGAGVFNEQYF. CDR3 DNA sequence: TGCGCCAGCAGCTTGGGGGCAGGGGTTTTCAACGAGCAGTACTTC.

Turning to this clonotype: The germline gene is not matched at one end of the junction; a read error may be the cause. V usage is TRBV28 and J usage is TRBJ2-7; D unclear. The CDR3 runs to 13 residues. Germline lookup yields CDR1 MDHEN and CDR2 SYDVKM. The CDR3 protein is CANSFSVTYEQYF. The CDR3 DNA sequence: TGTGCCAACAGTTTTTCAGTAACCTACGAGCAGTACTTC.

The table lists this clonotype with a few counts. The rearrangement uses TRBV12-3 or TRBV12-4 and TRBJ2-3; weak D call: TRBD2 (6 bases). The length of the CDR3 is 16 residues. V shed 5 bases and J shed 0 bases, with 15 bases lying between them. CDR3 residues: CASSPQLGGSTDTQYF. For the CDR3, the DNA is TGTGCCAGCAGTCCTCAGCTTGGGGGGAGCACAGATACGCAGTATTTT.

This clonotype came up a few times. At one end the junction does not follow the germline gene, possibly because of a read error. J is TRBJ2-7 and V is TRBV28; possibly TRBD1 or TRBD2 for D (5 bases each). Per the germline V gene, CDR1 is MDHEN and CDR2 is SYDVKM. The CDR3 loop spans 14 amino acids. The CDR3 region has the DNA TGTGCCAACAGTTCCACCCGCAGGGACCACGAGCAGTACTTC. Protein product: CANSSTRRDHEQYF.

This clonotype showed up many times. The V call is TRBV5-1, the J call TRBJ2-5; TRBD2 aligns across 12 bases. The CDR3 has 14 residues. Germline values: CDR1 SGHRS, CDR2 YFSETQ. V shed 4 bases, J shed 5 bases, and the junction held 3 bases outside the gene matches. For the CDR3, the DNA is TGCGCCAGCAGCACTGGGACTAGCGGGGAGACCCAGTACTTC. It encodes CASSTGTSGETQYF. Drawing the rest from reference TRBV5-1 and TRBJ2-5, the complete variable domain is KAGVTQTPRYLIKTRGQQVTLSCSPISGHRSVSWYQQTPGQGLQFLFEYFSETQRNKGNFPGRFSGRQFSNSRSEMNVSTLELGDSALYLCASSTGTSGETQYFGPGTRLLVL.

This chain uses TRBV12-3 or TRBV12-4 with TRBJ2-1; D may correspond to TRBD1 or TRBD2 (5 bases each). V was trimmed by 6 bases and J by 8 bases, leaving 23 bases between them. CDR3 length: 16 amino acids. The CDR3 nucleotides read TGTGCCAGCAGCCGAGATGTGGGACGGATAAGAGATGAGCAGTTCTTC. It codes for CASSRDVGRIRDEQFF.

Details on this clonotype: A read error is possible here, since a much larger clone lies one base away. The DNA of the CDR3 is TGCAGCGTTGAAGAAAGGGGGGCCCTTCGGGAGCAGTACTTC. Residues: CSVEERGALREQYF. This chain joins TRBV29-1 and TRBJ2-5, with D possibly called TRBD1 or TRBD2 (6 bases each). This CDR3 spans 14 amino acids. Trimming took 0 bases from V and 11 from J, leaving 19 bases between them. CDR1 is SQVTM, CDR2 ANQGSEA, per germline.

In this sample, this clonotype turned up many times. The chain has TRBV4-1 and TRBJ1-6; 11 nucleotides agree with TRBD1. Unmatched junction bases numbered 3, after V lost 4 bases and J lost 4 bases. Germline V CDR1 and CDR2: MGHRA, YSYEKL. The CDR3 has 16 amino acids. CDR3 sequence: CASSLGQGAYNSPLHF. The DNA for the CDR3 is TGCGCCAGCAGCCTTGGACAGGGGGCTTATAATTCACCCCTCCACTTT.

The CDR3 coding sequence is TGTGCCAGCAGCGACCCCCCCGGGGATAGAGGTACTGGGGCCAACGTCCTGACTTTC. Translation: CASSDPPGDRGTGANVLTF. The chain employs TRBV7-9 and TRBJ2-6; tentatively, D is TRBD2 (5 bases). Germline V gene lookup returns CDR1 SEHNR and CDR2 FQNEAQ (reference sequence). The CDR3 spans 19 residues. Between the trimmed V and J ends, which lost 5 bases and 2 bases, there was a span of 22 bases.

This clonotype has more than one count but fewer than ten. The chain combines TRBV28 with TRBJ2-3; D unresolved. CDR1 is MDHEN, CDR2 SYDVKM, per germline. The ends were cut back, 5 bases at V and 7 bases at J, with 10 bases in the middle. The CDR3 runs to 12 residues. The CDR3 loop reads CASSPPPHTQYF. The CDR3 nucleotides read TGTGCCAGCAGTCCTCCTCCTCATACGCAGTATTTT.

This clonotype has just a few counts. V and J are TRBV9 and TRBJ2-5; no clear D gene. Looked up from germline, CDR1 is SGDLS and CDR2 is YYNGEE. The CDR3 is 13 residues long. The V end was cut by 0 bases, the J end by 2 bases, with 5 bases between. The CDR3 region has the DNA TGTGCCAGCAGCGTAGAACAGCAAGAGACCCAGTACTTC. Translation gives CASSVEQQETQYF.

The rearrangement links TRBV7-8 to TRBJ1-1; TRBD1 is a possible D gene (5 bases). Trimming took 1 base from V and 11 from J, leaving 14 bases between them. Per the germline V gene, CDR1 is SGHVS and CDR2 is FQNEAQ. This CDR3 is built from 13 residues. The chain's CDR3 is CASSLGHSPGAFF. The CDR3 nucleotides are TGTGCCAGCAGCTTAGGTCACAGTCCAGGGGCTTTCTTT.

A note on this clonotype: A single base separates this from a much larger clone, so it may be a read error. V usage is TRBV21-1 and J usage is TRBJ2-7; TRBD2 is taken as the D call from the table, unchecked against the DNA. TRBV21-1 is marked as a pseudogene. The CDR3 runs 15 residues. The DNA for the CDR3 is TGTGCCAGCAGCAACACAGCCATGCGGGTCTGCGAGCAGTACTTC. This translates into CASSNTAMRVCEQYF.

The V gene is TRBV5-1, the J gene TRBJ1-3; no reliable D call. The CDR3 is made up of 17 amino acids. From germline, CDR1 is SGHRS and CDR2 YFSETQ. The V gene lost 4 bases and the J gene lost 2 bases, with 19 bases spanning the gap. Written as DNA, the CDR3 is TGCGCCAGCAGCCCCGCAAAAGAGAGGGTCGCTGGAAACACCATATATTTT. It translates to CASSPAKERVAGNTIYF.

This clonotype was detected only a few times. V is TRBV6-5 and J is TRBJ1-1; D is uncertain. Trimming shortened V by 1 base and J by 3 bases, and 12 bases separated the two germline ends. Germline CDR1 reads MNHEY; CDR2 reads SVGAGI. The CDR3 runs to 15 residues. The chain's CDR3 is CASSYLGPVDTEAFF. The CDR3 DNA reads as TGTGCCAGCAGTTACTTGGGCCCCGTGGACACTGAAGCTTTCTTT.

The V gene is TRBV11-2, the J gene TRBJ2-1; D gene ambiguous. From germline, CDR1 is SGHAT and CDR2 FQNNGV. This CDR3 has 15 residues. V lost 5 bases, J lost 1 base, and 12 bases lay in between. This chain's CDR3 is CASSLPGRSYNEQFF. The CDR3 nucleotides are TGTGCCAGCAGCCTCCCGGGCCGATCCTACAATGAGCAGTTCTTC.

This clonotype was detected ten times or more. V and J are TRBV29-1 and TRBJ2-3, with D possibly being TRBD2 (5 bases). The germline V gene encodes CDR1 SQVTM and CDR2 ANQGSEA. The V gene lost 8 bases and the J gene lost 4 bases, with 16 bases spanning the gap. The CDR3 loop spans 13 amino acids. The CDR3 bases are TGCAGCCTCTGGACGAGGGAATCAGATACGCAGTATTTT. As protein: CSLWTRESDTQYF.

This clonotype was counted many times. This chain joins TRBV12-3 or TRBV12-4 and TRBJ2-1; D is perhaps TRBD1 or TRBD2 (7 bases each). The CDR3 is made up of 16 amino acids. The V end lost 2 bases, the J end lost 4 bases, and 15 bases lay between the germline ends. The CDR3 spells CASSLSGGVSYNEQFF. CDR3 coding DNA: TGTGCCAGCAGTTTATCAGGGGGGGTTTCGTACAATGAGCAGTTCTTC.

This clonotype was found a few times. This sequence joins TRBV5-1 and TRBJ1-6, with TRBD1 as a possible D gene (5 bases). The germline gives CDR1 SGHRS, CDR2 YFSETQ. V shed 4 bases and J shed 4 bases, with 12 bases lying between them. The CDR3 extends over 15 amino acids. The CDR3 sequence: CASSEDNPYNSPLHF. The CDR3 coding sequence is TGCGCCAGCAGCGAGGACAATCCGTATAATTCACCCCTCCACTTT.